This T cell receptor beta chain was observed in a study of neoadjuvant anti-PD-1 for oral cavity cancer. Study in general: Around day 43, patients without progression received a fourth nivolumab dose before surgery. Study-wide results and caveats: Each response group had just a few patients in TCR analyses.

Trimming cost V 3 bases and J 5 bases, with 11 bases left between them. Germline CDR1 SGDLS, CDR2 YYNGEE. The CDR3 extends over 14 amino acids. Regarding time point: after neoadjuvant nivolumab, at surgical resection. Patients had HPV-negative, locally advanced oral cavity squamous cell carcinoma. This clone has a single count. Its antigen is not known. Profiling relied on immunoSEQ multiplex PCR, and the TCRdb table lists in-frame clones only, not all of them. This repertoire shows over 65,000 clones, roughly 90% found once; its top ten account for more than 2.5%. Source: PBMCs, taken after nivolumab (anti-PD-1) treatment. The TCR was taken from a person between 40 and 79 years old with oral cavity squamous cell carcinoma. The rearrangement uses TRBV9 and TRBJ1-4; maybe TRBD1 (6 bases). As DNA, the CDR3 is TGTGCCAGCAGCGGAACCGGACAGAATGAAAAACTGTTTTTT. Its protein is CASSGTGQNEKLFF.